Listed below are T cell receptor beta chains from one sample, sequenced in a study of shared clonotypes between healthy human individuals. TCRdb's table, derived via immunoSEQ multiplex PCR, lists solely in-frame clones and lacks some. The sample consists of some 2,100,000 clones, around 95% of them appearing once. The specimen sequenced was naive CD4+ T cells sorted from blood. The source is a young man in good health. Each CDR3 is given with its conserved first and last residue. A D gene is named only where the DNA matches it firmly. Part of the rows lack a size; the others show once, few, many or a class for expanded clones.

clone size: NA; D gene: NA; V gene: TRBV20-1; J gene: TRBJ2-1; CDR3 DNA: TGCAGTGCTGCAATTTCCTCCCAGCAGTTCTTC; CDR3 protein: CSAAISSQQFF
clone size: once; D gene: NA; V gene: TRBV11-2; J gene: TRBJ2-7; CDR3 DNA: TGTGCCAGCAGCTTAGAAGTAGGATTAGGGCGCGAGCAGTACTTC; CDR3 protein: CASSLEVGLGREQYF
clone size: once; D gene: NA; V gene: TRBV11-2; J gene: TRBJ1-6; CDR3 DNA: TGTGCCAGCAGCATCGGACTGAATAATTCACCCCTCCACTTT; CDR3 protein: CASSIGLNNSPLHF
clone size: NA; D gene: TRBD1; V gene: TRBV5-3; J gene: TRBJ2-2; CDR3 DNA: TGTGCCAGAAGCTTTTCGGGGACAGGGGACACCGGGGAGCTGTTTTTT; CDR3 protein: CARSFSGTGDTGELFF
clone size: NA; D gene: NA; V gene: TRBV6-1; J gene: TRBJ2-6; CDR3 DNA: TGTGCCAGCAGTGAACCGGTCAGGGAGAGCTCTGGGGCCAACGTCCTGACTTTC; CDR3 protein: CASSEPVRESSGANVLTF
clone size: NA; D gene: TRBD1; V gene: TRBV6-5; J gene: TRBJ1-6; CDR3 DNA: TGTGCCAGCAGTTTCGACAGGGGTAATTCACCCCTCCACTTT; CDR3 protein: CASSFDRGNSPLHF
clone size: NA; D gene: TRBD2; V gene: TRBV6-5; J gene: TRBJ2-7; CDR3 DNA: TGTGCCAGCAGCCGGGGGGGGTACGAGCAGTACTTC; CDR3 protein: CASSRGGYEQYF
clone size: NA; D gene: TRBD1; V gene: TRBV7-2; J gene: TRBJ2-1; CDR3 DNA: TGTGCCAGCAGCTTAGGGGACAGGATTTACAATGAGCAGTTCTTC; CDR3 protein: CASSLGDRIYNEQFF
clone size: NA; D gene: TRBD1; V gene: TRBV5-1; J gene: TRBJ2-5; CDR3 DNA: TGCGCCAGCAGCTCCGGACAGGGGAAAGGAGAGACCCAGTACTTC; CDR3 protein: CASSSGQGKGETQYF
clone size: NA; D gene: NA; V gene: TRBV18; J gene: TRBJ1-3; CDR3 DNA: TGTGCCAGCTCACCCACAGACGACCTCTTGATGTCTGGAAACACCATATATTTT; CDR3 protein: CASSPTDDLLMSGNTIYF
clone size: NA; D gene: TRBD1; V gene: TRBV28; J gene: TRBJ1-5; CDR3 DNA: TGTGCCAGCAGTCCCGGACAGGGGGTCTATCAGCCCCAGCATTTT; CDR3 protein: CASSPGQGVYQPQHF
clone size: NA; D gene: NA; V gene: TRBV30; J gene: TRBJ1-2; CDR3 DNA: TGTGCCTGGAGTGTACGAGCCACTAGCTATGGCTACACCTTC; CDR3 protein: CAWSVRATSYGYTF
clone size: NA; D gene: TRBD1; V gene: TRBV14; J gene: TRBJ1-2; CDR3 DNA: TGTGCCAGCAGTCCCGCAGGGGGCGATGTCTATGGCTACACCTTC; CDR3 protein: CASSPAGGDVYGYTF